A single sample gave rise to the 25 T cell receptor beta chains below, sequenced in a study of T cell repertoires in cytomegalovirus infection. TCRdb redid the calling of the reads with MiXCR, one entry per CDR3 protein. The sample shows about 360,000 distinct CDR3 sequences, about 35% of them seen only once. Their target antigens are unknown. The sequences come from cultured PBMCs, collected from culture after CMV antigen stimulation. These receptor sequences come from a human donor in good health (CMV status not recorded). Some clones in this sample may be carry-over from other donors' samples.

In DNA, the CDR3 is TGCGCCAGCAGTGAGTCACAGGGGCTGGGCTCTGGGGCCAACGTCCTGACTTTC. This gives the protein CASSESQGLGSGANVLTF. This chain uses TRBV10-2 with TRBJ2-6, with TRBD1 identical over 7 bases. The CDR3 runs 18 residues. Unmatched junction bases numbered 5, after V lost 0 bases and J lost 0 bases. CDR1 and CDR2 from the germline V gene are WSHSY and SAAADI.

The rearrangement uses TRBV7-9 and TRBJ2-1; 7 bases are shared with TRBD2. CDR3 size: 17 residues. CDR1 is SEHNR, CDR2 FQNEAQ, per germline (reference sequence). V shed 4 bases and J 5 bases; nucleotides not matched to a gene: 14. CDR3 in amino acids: CASSWGFGGSGHNEQFF. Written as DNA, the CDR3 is TGTGCCAGCAGCTGGGGTTTCGGCGGGAGCGGCCACAATGAGCAGTTCTTC.

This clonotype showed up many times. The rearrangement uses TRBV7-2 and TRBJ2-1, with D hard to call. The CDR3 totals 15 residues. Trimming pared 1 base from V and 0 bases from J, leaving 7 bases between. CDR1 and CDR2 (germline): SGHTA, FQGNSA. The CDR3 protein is CASSLVSSSYNEQFF. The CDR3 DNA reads TGTGCCAGCAGCTTAGTCTCAAGCTCCTACAATGAGCAGTTCTTC.

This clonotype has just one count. CDR3 protein: CASSPAVFSYNSPLHF. As DNA, the CDR3 is TGTGCCAGCAGCCCCGCGGTGTTTTCCTATAATTCACCCCTCCACTTT. The chain combines TRBV7-6 with TRBJ1-6; D unresolved. Germline loops: CDR1 SGHVS, CDR2 FNYEAQ. V was clipped by 5 bases and J by 1 base, with 12 bases between them. The CDR3 length is 16 residues.

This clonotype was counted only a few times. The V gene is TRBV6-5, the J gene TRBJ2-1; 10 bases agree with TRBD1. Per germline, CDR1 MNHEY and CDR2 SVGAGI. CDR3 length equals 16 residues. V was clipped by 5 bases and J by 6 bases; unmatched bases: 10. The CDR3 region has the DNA TGTGCCAGCAGTGCAATTCCGGGACAGGGGCTCAATGAGCAGTTCTTC. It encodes CASSAIPGQGLNEQFF.

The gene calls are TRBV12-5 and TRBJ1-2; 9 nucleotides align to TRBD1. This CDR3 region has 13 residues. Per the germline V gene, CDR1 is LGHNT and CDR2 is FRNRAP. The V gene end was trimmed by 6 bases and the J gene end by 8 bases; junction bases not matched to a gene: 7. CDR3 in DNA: TGTGCTAGTGGACCACAGGGGGCAGGAGGCTACACCTTC. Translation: CASGPQGAGGYTF.

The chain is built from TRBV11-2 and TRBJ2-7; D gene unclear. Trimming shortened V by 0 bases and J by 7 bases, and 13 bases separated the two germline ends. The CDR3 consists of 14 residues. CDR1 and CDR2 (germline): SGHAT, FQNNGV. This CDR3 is CASSLDLLPSEQYV. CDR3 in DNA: TGTGCCAGCAGCTTAGACCTACTACCTTCTGAGCAGTACGTC.

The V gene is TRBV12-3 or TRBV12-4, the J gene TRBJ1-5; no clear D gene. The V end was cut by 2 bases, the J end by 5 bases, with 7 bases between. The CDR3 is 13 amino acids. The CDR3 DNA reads TGTGCCAGCAGTTTACGGGGATATCAGCCCCAGCATTTT. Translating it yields CASSLRGYQPQHF.

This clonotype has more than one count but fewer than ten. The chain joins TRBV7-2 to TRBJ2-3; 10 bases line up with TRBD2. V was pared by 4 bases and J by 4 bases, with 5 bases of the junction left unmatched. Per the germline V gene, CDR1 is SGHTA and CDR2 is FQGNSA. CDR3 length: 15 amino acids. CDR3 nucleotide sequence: TGTGCCAGCAGCTCTAGCGGGAGTCCAGCAGATACGCAGTATTTT. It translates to CASSSSGSPADTQYF.

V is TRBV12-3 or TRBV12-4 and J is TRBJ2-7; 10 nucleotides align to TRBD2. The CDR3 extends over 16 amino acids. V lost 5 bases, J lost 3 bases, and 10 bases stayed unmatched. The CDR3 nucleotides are TGTGCCAGCAGTCCCCGGCCTAGCGGGAGCCACTACGAGCAGTACTTC. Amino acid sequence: CASSPRPSGSHYEQYF.

The CDR3 DNA reads TGTGCCAGCAGCTTACGGGGGGGGCAGGAGCTGTTTTTT. It specifies CASSLRGGQELFF. V gene TRBV7-3 combines with J gene TRBJ2-2; the match to TRBD2 covers 8 bases. Germline V lookup: CDR1 SGHTA, CDR2 FQGTGA. The CDR3 extends over 13 amino acids. The junction had 3 bases not matched to a gene; V was cut back by 2 bases and J by 10 bases.

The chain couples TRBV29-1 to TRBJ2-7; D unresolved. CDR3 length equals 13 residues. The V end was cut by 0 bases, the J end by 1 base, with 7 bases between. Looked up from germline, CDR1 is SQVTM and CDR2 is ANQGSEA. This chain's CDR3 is CSVEDPVSYEQYF. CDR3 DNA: TGCAGCGTTGAAGATCCGGTTTCCTACGAGCAGTACTTC.

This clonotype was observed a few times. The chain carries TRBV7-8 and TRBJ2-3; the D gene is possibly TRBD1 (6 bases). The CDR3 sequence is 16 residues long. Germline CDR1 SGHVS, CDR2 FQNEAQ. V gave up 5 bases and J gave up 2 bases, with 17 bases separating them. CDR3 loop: CASSPPTGAPTDTQYF. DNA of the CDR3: TGTGCCAGCAGCCCGCCGACAGGCGCCCCCACAGATACGCAGTATTTT.

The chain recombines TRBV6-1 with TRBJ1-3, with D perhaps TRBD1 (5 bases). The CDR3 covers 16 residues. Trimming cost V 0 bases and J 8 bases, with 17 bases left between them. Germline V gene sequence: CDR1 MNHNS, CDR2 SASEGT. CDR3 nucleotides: TGTGCCAGCAGTGAAGCGCTTCTGGGCAGGGCTCACACCATATATTTT. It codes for CASSEALLGRAHTIYF.

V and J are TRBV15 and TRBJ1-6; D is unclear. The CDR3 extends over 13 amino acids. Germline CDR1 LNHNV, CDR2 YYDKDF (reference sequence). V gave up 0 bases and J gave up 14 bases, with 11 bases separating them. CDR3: CATSRDSTSALHF. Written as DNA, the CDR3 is TGTGCCACCAGCAGAGATAGTACATCGGCCCTCCACTTT.

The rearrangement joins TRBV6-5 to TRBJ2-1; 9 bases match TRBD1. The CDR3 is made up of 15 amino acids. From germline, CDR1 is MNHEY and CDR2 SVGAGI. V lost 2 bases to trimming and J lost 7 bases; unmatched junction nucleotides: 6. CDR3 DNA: TGTGCCAGCAGTTACACGGGACAGGGATGGAATGAGCAGTTCTTC. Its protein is CASSYTGQGWNEQFF.

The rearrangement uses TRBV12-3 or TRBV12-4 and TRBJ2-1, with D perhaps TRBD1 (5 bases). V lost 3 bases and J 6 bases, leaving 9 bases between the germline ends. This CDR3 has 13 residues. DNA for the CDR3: TGTGCCAGCAGTTTCCTCCAGGGCAATGAGCAGTTCTTC. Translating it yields CASSFLQGNEQFF.

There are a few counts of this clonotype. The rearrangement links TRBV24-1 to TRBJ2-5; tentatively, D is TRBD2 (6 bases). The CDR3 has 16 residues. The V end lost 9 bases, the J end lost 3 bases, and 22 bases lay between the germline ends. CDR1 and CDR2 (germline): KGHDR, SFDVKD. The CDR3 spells CATLSAGRETEETQYF. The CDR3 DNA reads TGTGCCACCCTTTCGGCGGGCCGGGAGACCGAAGAGACCCAGTACTTC.

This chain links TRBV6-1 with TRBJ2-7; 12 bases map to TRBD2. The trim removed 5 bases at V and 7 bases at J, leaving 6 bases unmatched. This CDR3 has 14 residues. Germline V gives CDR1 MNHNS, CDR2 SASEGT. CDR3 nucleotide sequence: TGTGCCAGCAGTCGGACTAGCGGGACCGGTGAGCAGTACTTC. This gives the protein CASSRTSGTGEQYF.

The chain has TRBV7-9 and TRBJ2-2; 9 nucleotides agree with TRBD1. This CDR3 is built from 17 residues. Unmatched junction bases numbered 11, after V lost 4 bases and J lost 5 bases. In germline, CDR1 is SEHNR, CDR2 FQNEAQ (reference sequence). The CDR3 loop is CASSSGDRGKWTGELFF. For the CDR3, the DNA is TGTGCCAGCAGCTCCGGAGACAGGGGGAAATGGACCGGGGAGCTGTTTTTT.

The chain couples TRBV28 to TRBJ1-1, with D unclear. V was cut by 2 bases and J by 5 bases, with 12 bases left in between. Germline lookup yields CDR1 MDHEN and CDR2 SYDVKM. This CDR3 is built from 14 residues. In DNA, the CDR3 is TGTGCCAGCAGTTTAGCCCAATTAGGTACTGAAGCTTTCTTT. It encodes CASSLAQLGTEAFF.

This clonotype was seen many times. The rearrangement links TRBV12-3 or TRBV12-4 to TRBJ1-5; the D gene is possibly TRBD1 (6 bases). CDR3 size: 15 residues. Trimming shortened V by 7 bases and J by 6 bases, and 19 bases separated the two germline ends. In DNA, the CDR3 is TGTGCCAGCACCCCGGCCGGGGGCGGGGGTCAGCCCCAGCATTTT. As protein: CASTPAGGGGQPQHF.

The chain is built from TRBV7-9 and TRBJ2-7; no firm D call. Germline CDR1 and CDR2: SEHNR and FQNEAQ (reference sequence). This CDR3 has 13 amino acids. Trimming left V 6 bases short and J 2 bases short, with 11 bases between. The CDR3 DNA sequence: TGTGCCAGCAGACCCGAGGAGACCTACGAGCAGTACTTC. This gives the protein CASRPEETYEQYF.

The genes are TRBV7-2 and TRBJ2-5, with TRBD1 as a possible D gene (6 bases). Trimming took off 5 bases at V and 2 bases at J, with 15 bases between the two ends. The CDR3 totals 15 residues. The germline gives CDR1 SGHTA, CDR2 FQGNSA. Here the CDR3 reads CASSRRTESQETQYF. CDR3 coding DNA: TGTGCCAGCAGCCGAAGGACAGAATCTCAAGAGACCCAGTACTTC. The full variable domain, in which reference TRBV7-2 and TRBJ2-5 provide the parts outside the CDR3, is GAGVSQSPSNKVTEKGKDVELRCDPISGHTALYWYRQSLGQGLEFLIYFQGNSAPDKSGLPSDRFSAERTGGSVSTLTIQRTQQEDSAVYLCASSRRTESQETQYFGPGTRLLVL.

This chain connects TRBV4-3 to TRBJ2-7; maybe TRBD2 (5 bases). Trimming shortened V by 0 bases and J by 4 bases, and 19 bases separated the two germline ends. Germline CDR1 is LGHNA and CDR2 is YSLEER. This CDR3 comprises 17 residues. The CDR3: CASSQDHRTDFTYEQYF. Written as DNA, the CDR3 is TGCGCCAGCAGCCAAGATCATCGGACGGACTTTACATACGAGCAGTACTTC.